The 9 T cell receptor beta chains in this list originate from one sample, sequenced in a study of cytotoxic CD8 clonotypes in ibrutinib-treated CLL. Measured with immunoSEQ multiplex PCR; TCRdb has only the in-frame clones, and not every one. In the table there are roughly 190,000 clones, over 60% of which are singletons. The sample in question was PBMCs, obtained after 24 months of ibrutinib treatment. These receptors were collected from a human donor with chronic lymphocytic leukemia.

V and J are TRBV12-5 and TRBJ1-2; 7 bases are a match to TRBD1. With 0 bases clipped from V and 8 bases from J, the junction kept 9 bases outside the gene matches. CDR3 length: 15 amino acids. Germline loops: CDR1 LGHNT, CDR2 FRNRAP. The CDR3 sequence: CASGLVPEGARGYTF. The CDR3 nucleotides are TGTGCTAGTGGTTTGGTACCGGAGGGGGCGAGGGGCTACACCTTC.

The J gene is TRBJ1-5, the V gene TRBV4-3; the match to TRBD1 covers 9 bases. With 0 bases clipped from V and 3 bases from J, the junction kept 6 bases outside the gene matches. The CDR3 length is 17 residues. From germline, CDR1 is LGHNA and CDR2 YSLEER. CDR3 nucleotides: TGCGCCAGCAGCCAAGAGGTACAGGGGGCGAACAATCAGCCCCAGCATTTT. Protein product: CASSQEVQGANNQPQHF.

V and J are TRBV13 and TRBJ2-1, with a weak D call TRBD2 (6 bases). The CDR3 is 15 amino acids. Germline-derived CDR1 and CDR2 are PRHDT and FYEKMQ (reference sequence). Trimming took off 0 bases at V and 4 bases at J, with 10 bases between the two ends. CDR3 loop: CASSLGRGVYNEQFF. CDR3 DNA: TGTGCCAGCAGCTTAGGCCGCGGGGTGTACAATGAGCAGTTCTTC.

V and J are TRBV21-1 and TRBJ1-2. TRBV21-1 is labeled a pseudogene. The CDR3 consists of 14 residues. CDR3 nucleotide sequence: TGTGCCAGCAACCCCGTCGAGTTTAACTATGGCTACACCTTC. It yields the protein CASNPVEFNYGYTF.

The chain couples TRBV11-2 to TRBJ2-5, with a weak D call TRBD1 (5 bases). Germline V gene lookup returns CDR1 SGHAT and CDR2 FQNNGV. V was pared by 4 bases and J by 4 bases, with 7 bases between. The CDR3 runs to 12 residues. The chain's CDR3 is CASSSGAETQYF. In DNA, the CDR3 is TGTGCCAGCAGCTCTGGGGCAGAGACCCAGTACTTC.

Only one count was recorded for this clone. The rearrangement links TRBV5-5 to TRBJ1-2; D gene ambiguous. V lost 0 bases and J lost 0, with 9 bases in between. The CDR3 contains 15 residues. CDR1 and CDR2 (germline): SGHKS, YYEKEE (reference sequence). The CDR3 region is CASSLDLLANYGYTF. The CDR3 region has the DNA TGTGCCAGCAGCTTGGATCTTCTTGCTAACTATGGCTACACCTTC.

This chain joins TRBV4-1 and TRBJ1-5; no reliable D call. Germline CDR1 and CDR2: MGHRA and YSYEKL. The CDR3 spans 15 residues. With 4 bases removed from V and 1 base from J, the gap between germline ends came to 11 bases. CDR3 amino acids: CASSLHRESNQPQHF. The CDR3 coding sequence is TGCGCCAGCAGCCTCCACCGGGAGAGCAATCAGCCCCAGCATTTT.

The chain links TRBV9 to TRBJ2-1; no clear D gene. Trimming shortened V by 0 bases and J by 11 bases, and 9 bases separated the two germline ends. Germline assignment: CDR1 SGDLS and CDR2 YYNGEE. The CDR3 loop spans 12 amino acids. Here the CDR3 reads CASSVVRDQQFF. The CDR3 bases are TGTGCCAGCAGCGTAGTAAGAGATCAGCAGTTCTTC.

This clone was seen a few times. The chain carries TRBV27 and TRBJ1-4; no clear D gene. The V gene's germline CDR1 is MNHEY and CDR2 SMNVEV (reference sequence). V was clipped by 6 bases and J by 7 bases, with 12 bases between them. CDR3 length: 13 residues. The CDR3 protein is CASSSRASEKLFF. CDR3 in DNA: TGTGCCAGCAGCTCCCGGGCGAGTGAAAAACTGTTTTTT.